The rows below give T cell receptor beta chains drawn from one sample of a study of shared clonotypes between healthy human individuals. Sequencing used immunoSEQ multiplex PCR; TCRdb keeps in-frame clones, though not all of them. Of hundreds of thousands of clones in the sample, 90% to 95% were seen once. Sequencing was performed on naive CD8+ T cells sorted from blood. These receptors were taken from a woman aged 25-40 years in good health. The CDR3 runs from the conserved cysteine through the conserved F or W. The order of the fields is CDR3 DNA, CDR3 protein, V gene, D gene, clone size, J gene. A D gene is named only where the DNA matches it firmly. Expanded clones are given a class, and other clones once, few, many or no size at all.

TGCAGCGGACTAGCCCACAATGAGCAGTTCTTC | CSGLAHNEQFF | TRBV29-1 | TRBD2 | - | TRBJ2-1
TGTGCCAGCAGCCTATCAATTTGGGGGGGAGCCAAAAACATTCAGTACTTC | CASSLSIWGGAKNIQYF | TRBV11-2 | TRBD2 | - | TRBJ2-4
TGTGCCAGCAGCTTAGGTAGAGAAGAGACCCAGTACTTC | CASSLGREETQYF | TRBV11-2 | - | - | TRBJ2-5
TGTGCCAGCAGCTTGACCGGGACAGGGCTGTCCTACGAGCAGTACTTC | CASSLTGTGLSYEQYF | TRBV5-5 | TRBD1 | - | TRBJ2-7
TGTGCCAGCAGCCCAGCTAGCGGGAGGGCGAGCACCGGGGAGCTGTTTTTT | CASSPASGRASTGELFF | TRBV7-3 | TRBD2 | - | TRBJ2-2
TGTGCCAGCAGCGGGCAGGGCCGTGGACCTGAAGCTTTCTTT | CASSGQGRGPEAFF | TRBV7-9 | - | - | TRBJ1-1
TGCGCCAGCAGCCAAAGGATTGGCGGCCAAGAGACCCAGTACTTC | CASSQRIGGQETQYF | TRBV4-1 | - | - | TRBJ2-5
TGTGCCAGCACCTTGGGGGGGAGGGCCGGATTTTACGAGCAGTACTTC | CASTLGGRAGFYEQYF | TRBV11-2 | TRBD2 | - | TRBJ2-7
TGTGCCAGCAGCTTAGGCGGCTCACCCTATGGCTACACCTTC | CASSLGGSPYGYTF | TRBV7-8 | - | - | TRBJ1-2
TGCGCCAGCAGCCAAGACGGACAGGGGGCGCTTGGCTACACCTTC | CASSQDGQGALGYTF | TRBV4-1 | TRBD1 | - | TRBJ1-2
TGTGCCAGCAGCAAAAGTTCCAGCGGGTGCTCCTACGAGCAGTACTTC | CASSKSSSGCSYEQYF | TRBV21-1 | - | - | TRBJ2-7
TGTGCCAGCAGCTTCCGACCGGCTGAAGCTTTCTTT | CASSFRPAEAFF | TRBV7-9 | - | few | TRBJ1-1
TGTGCCAGCAGTTTATATCTGCGGGAGGGCCAAGATACGCAGTATTTT | CASSLYLREGQDTQYF | TRBV28 | TRBD2 | - | TRBJ2-3
TGTGCCACCGTATCTTCGAGCGGCGATTCCTACAATGAGCAGTTCTTC | CATVSSSGDSYNEQFF | TRBV7-9 | - | once | TRBJ2-1
TGTGCCAGCAGCTTGAAAGGGTGGACTAGCGGGATGTACGAGCAGTACTTC | CASSLKGWTSGMYEQYF | TRBV5-5 | TRBD2 | - | TRBJ2-7
TGTGCCAGCAGTCGGGGGCCCTTAGGGACCGGGGAGCTGTTTTTT | CASSRGPLGTGELFF | TRBV28 | - | - | TRBJ2-2
TGTGCCAGTAGTCCTCCACGGCGGGAGGGCCTCGAGACCCAGTACTTC | CASSPPRREGLETQYF | TRBV19 | TRBD2 | - | TRBJ2-5
TGTGCCAGCAGCTCGGGACAGGGTGACTACGAGCAGTACTTC | CASSSGQGDYEQYF | TRBV5-4 | TRBD1 | - | TRBJ2-7
TGCGCCAGCAGCCAAGATTGGGACTTCAGATACTACGAGCAGTACTTC | CASSQDWDFRYYEQYF | TRBV4-1 | - | - | TRBJ2-7
TGTGCCAGCAGCTTAGCCCGGACCCAGATGTGGGGTCAAGAGACCCAGTACTTC | CASSLARTQMWGQETQYF | TRBV7-6 | - | - | TRBJ2-5
TGTGCCAGCATACCCACTGGAAACACCATATATTTT | CASIPTGNTIYF | TRBV2 | - | once | TRBJ1-3
TGTGCCAGCAGTGAAGTCGGAAGCTCCACAGATACGCAGTATTTT | CASSEVGSSTDTQYF | TRBV2 | - | once | TRBJ2-3
TGTGCCAGCAGTTGGACAGGGAGCTCCTACGAGCAGTACTTC | CASSWTGSSYEQYF | TRBV27 | TRBD1 | - | TRBJ2-7
TGTGCCAGCAGTTACTTGGTAGCGGGCTACAATGAGCAGTTCTTC | CASSYLVAGYNEQFF | TRBV6-6 | TRBD2 | - | TRBJ2-1
TGTGCCAGGGGGACTAGCGGGTACACAGATACGCAGTATTTT | CARGTSGYTDTQYF | TRBV2 | TRBD2 | - | TRBJ2-3
TGTGCCAGCAGGGAAAGGGACAGGGATTTATACGGCTACACCTTC | CASRERDRDLYGYTF | TRBV7-2 | TRBD1 | - | TRBJ1-2
TGTGCCAGCAGCTCCCCCCGACGACTAGTGGGCCCTGACACCGGGGAGCTGTTTTTT | CASSSPRRLVGPDTGELFF | TRBV7-9 | - | - | TRBJ2-2
TGTGCCAGCAGCTTAGGGACAGTTACCTACGAGCAGTACTTC | CASSLGTVTYEQYF | TRBV7-2 | - | - | TRBJ2-7
TGCGCCAGCAGCTTGGCTCGCGGTCGACTAGCGGAACCCCTGACCTACAATGAGCAGTTCTTC | CASSLARGRLAEPLTYNEQFF | TRBV5-1 | TRBD2 | - | TRBJ2-1
TGTGCCATCCACGGGGGCACCGGAGAGCAGTACTTC | CAIHGGTGEQYF | TRBV2 | - | - | TRBJ2-7
TGTGCCAGCAGTTTGGGCAGCTCCTACGAGCAGTACTTC | CASSLGSSYEQYF | TRBV28 | - | - | TRBJ2-7
TGTGCCAGCAGACTTCTGAGCGGGAGGGCCTTTAATGAGCAGTTCTTC | CASRLLSGRAFNEQFF | TRBV27 | TRBD2 | - | TRBJ2-1
TGTGCCAGCAGTTTGCAGGGGTACGAGCAGTACTTC | CASSLQGYEQYF | TRBV28 | - | - | TRBJ2-7
TGTGCCAGCAGTACTAGCTCTGGAAACACCATATATTTT | CASSTSSGNTIYF | TRBV28 | - | - | TRBJ1-3
TGTGCCAGCCTAACAGAAACAACTAATGAAAAACTGTTTTTT | CASLTETTNEKLFF | TRBV28 | - | - | TRBJ1-4
TGCAGTGTGCGGGTAGTCGGAGAGCAGTACTTC | CSVRVVGEQYF | TRBV20-1 | - | once | TRBJ2-7
TGTGCCAGCAGTGAATATAGGCTAGCGGTGGGGGAGACCCAGTACTTC | CASSEYRLAVGETQYF | TRBV2 | TRBD2 | - | TRBJ2-5
TGCAGCGTTGACGAGCAGTTCTTC | CSVDEQFF | TRBV29-1 | - | - | TRBJ2-1
TGTGCCAGCAGCCAGCTTAAACCGAACACTGAAGCTTTCTTT | CASSQLKPNTEAFF | TRBV13 | - | - | TRBJ1-1
TGTGCCAGCACCGAGTCCGGGACAGGGCTCAACGAGCAGTACTTC | CASTESGTGLNEQYF | TRBV28 | TRBD1 | - | TRBJ2-7
TGTGCCAGCAGCCTTACTCAGAAACTAGCCAAAAACATTCAGTACTTC | CASSLTQKLAKNIQYF | TRBV11-2 | - | - | TRBJ2-4
TGCGCCAGCAGCCGGGTGCGGGAGGGATACGAGCAGTACTTC | CASSRVREGYEQYF | TRBV4-1 | TRBD2 | - | TRBJ2-7
TGTGCCAGCAAGAAAGCGGGAGGGCTAGAGACCCAGTACTTC | CASKKAGGLETQYF | TRBV27 | TRBD2 | once | TRBJ2-5
TGTGCCAGCAGCTTGGGGGCGCCTCGACCGAACACTGAAGCTTTCTTT | CASSLGAPRPNTEAFF | TRBV5-6 | - | once | TRBJ1-1
TGTGCCAGCAGTTTAGGAGGGTCCTACAATGAGCAGTTCTTC | CASSLGGSYNEQFF | TRBV28 | - | - | TRBJ2-1
TGTGCCAGCAGTTACATAGCGGGAGGCGAGCAGTACTTC | CASSYIAGGEQYF | TRBV6-5 | TRBD2 | - | TRBJ2-7